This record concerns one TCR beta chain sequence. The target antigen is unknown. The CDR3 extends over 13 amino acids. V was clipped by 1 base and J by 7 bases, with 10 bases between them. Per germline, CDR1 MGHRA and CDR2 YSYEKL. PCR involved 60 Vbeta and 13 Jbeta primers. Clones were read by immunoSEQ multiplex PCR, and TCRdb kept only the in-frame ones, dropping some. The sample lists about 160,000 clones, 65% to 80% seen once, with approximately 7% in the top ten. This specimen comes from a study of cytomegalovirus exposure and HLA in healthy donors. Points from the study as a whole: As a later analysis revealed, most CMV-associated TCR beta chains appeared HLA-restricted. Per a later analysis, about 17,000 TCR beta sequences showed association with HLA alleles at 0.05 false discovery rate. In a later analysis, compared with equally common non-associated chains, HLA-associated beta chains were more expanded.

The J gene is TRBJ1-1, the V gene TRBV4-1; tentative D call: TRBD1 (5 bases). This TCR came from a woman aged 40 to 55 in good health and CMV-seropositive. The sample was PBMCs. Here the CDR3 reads CASSQGQFDEAFF. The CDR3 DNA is TGCGCCAGCAGCCAAGGACAGTTTGATGAAGCTTTCTTT.